These 8 T cell receptor beta chains were all obtained from the same sample, sequenced in a study of blood T cell repertoires in COVID-19. The table came from immunoSEQ multiplex PCR; TCRdb's copy has only in-frame clones and leaves some out. The profile shows 240,000 or so clones, more than 70% of them singletons. Sequencing input: peripheral blood. These receptors came from a woman in her thirties or forties who had recovered from COVID-19.

The V gene is TRBV11-2, the J gene TRBJ2-7; maybe TRBD2 (5 bases). V lost 1 base and J lost 0, with 10 bases in between. This CDR3 has 15 amino acids. Germline assignment: CDR1 SGHAT and CDR2 FQNNGV. CDR3 in amino acids: CASSLGVGSSYEQYV. As DNA, the CDR3 is TGTGCCAGCAGCTTAGGGGTGGGGAGCTCCTACGAGCAGTACGTC.

The rearrangement links TRBV7-2 to TRBJ2-2; 10 bases fit TRBD2. The CDR3 has 15 residues. Germline values: CDR1 SGHTA, CDR2 FQGNSA. Trimming cost V 5 bases and J 6 bases; bases outside gene matches: 6. The CDR3 loop is CASSQRTSGSGELFF. As DNA, the CDR3 is TGTGCCAGCAGCCAAAGGACTAGCGGTTCCGGGGAGCTGTTTTTT.

This clone was counted a single time. V usage is TRBV6-5 and J usage is TRBJ2-7, with TRBD2 matching over 9 bases. CDR1 is MNHEY, CDR2 SVGAGI, per germline. The ends lost 8 bases at V and 7 bases at J; junction bases unmatched: 6. The CDR3 has 12 amino acids. The CDR3 loop reads CASGGGVREQYV. Here the CDR3 DNA reads TGTGCCAGCGGCGGGGGGGTCCGGGAGCAGTACGTC.

The chain combines TRBV7-2 with TRBJ2-1; weak D call: TRBD2 (5 bases). This CDR3 contains 19 residues. V lost 2 bases, J lost 0 bases, and 20 bases lay in between. Germline V lookup: CDR1 SGHTA, CDR2 FQGNSA. DNA for the CDR3: TGTGCCAGCAGCTTAAGGCCGCAGCGGACGAGGAGCTCCTACAATGAGCAGTTCTTC. Translation gives CASSLRPQRTRSSYNEQFF.

On this clone: The junction departs from the called germline gene at one end, perhaps through a read error. CDR3 protein: CASRFRGGTEAFF. The CDR3 DNA reads as TGTGCCAGCCGCTTTCGCGGCGGCACTGAAGCTTTCTTT. The V gene is TRBV11-2, the J gene TRBJ1-1; D gene uncertain. The CDR3 runs 13 residues. Looked up from germline, CDR1 is SGHAT and CDR2 is FQNNGV.

This chain connects TRBV15 to TRBJ1-1, with 8 bases matching TRBD1. CDR1 LNHNV and CDR2 YYDKDF come from the germline V gene (reference sequence). Germline trimming cut 5 bases from V and 4 bases from J; bases unmatched to any gene: 6. This CDR3 spans 14 amino acids. The DNA for the CDR3 is TGTGCCACCAGCGACCGACAGGGGCCCACTGAAGCTTTCTTT. Encoded protein: CATSDRQGPTEAFF.

The rearrangement links TRBV7-2 to TRBJ2-2; perhaps TRBD2 as D (6 bases). Looked up from germline, CDR1 is SGHTA and CDR2 is FQGNSA. The CDR3 consists of 15 residues. Between the trimmed V and J ends, which lost 5 bases and 5 bases, there was a span of 15 bases. CDR3 bases: TGTGCCAGCAGCCCCCGGGGGATCGAGACCGGGGAGCTGTTTTTT. Its protein product is CASSPRGIETGELFF. Supplemented by reference TRBV7-2 and TRBJ2-2, the full variable domain reads GAGVSQSPSNKVTEKGKDVELRCDPISGHTALYWYRQSLGQGLEFLIYFQGNSAPDKSGLPSDRFSAERTGGSVSTLTIQRTQQEDSAVYLCASSPRGIETGELFFGEGSRLTVL.

The rearrangement joins TRBV11-3 to TRBJ1-4; the match to TRBD1 covers 11 bases. The ends lost 5 bases at V and 3 bases at J; junction bases unmatched: 5. The CDR3 has 16 amino acids. Germline V gives CDR1 SGHNT, CDR2 YENEEA. CDR3 sequence: CASSPGQGAANEKLFF. The CDR3 nucleotides are TGTGCCAGCAGCCCAGGACAGGGGGCTGCTAATGAAAAACTGTTTTTT.